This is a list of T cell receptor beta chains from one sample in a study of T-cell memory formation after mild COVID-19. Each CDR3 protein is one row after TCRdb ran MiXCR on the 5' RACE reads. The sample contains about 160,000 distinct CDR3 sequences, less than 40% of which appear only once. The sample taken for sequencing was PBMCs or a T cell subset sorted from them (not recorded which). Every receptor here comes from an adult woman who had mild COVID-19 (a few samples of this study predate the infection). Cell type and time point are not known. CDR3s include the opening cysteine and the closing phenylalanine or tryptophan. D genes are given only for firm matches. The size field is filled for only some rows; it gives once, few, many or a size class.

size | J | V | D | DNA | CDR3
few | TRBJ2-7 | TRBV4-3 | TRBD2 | TGCGCCAGCAGCCAATTACTAGCGGGAGGCTACGAGCAGTACTTC | CASSQLLAGGYEQYF
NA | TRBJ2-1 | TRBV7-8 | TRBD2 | TGTGCCAGCAGCTATCAGGGAGGGCCCTCCAATGAGCAGTTCTTC | CASSYQGGPSNEQFF
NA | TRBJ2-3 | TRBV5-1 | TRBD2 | TGCGCCAGCAGCGGGGGGGAGCGGAACACAGATACGCAGTATTTT | CASSGGERNTDTQYF
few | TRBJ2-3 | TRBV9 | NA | TGTGCCAGCAGCGAGGCTGGCGATACGCAGTATTTT | CASSEAGDTQYF
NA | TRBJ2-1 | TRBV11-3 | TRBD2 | TGTGCCAGCAGCTTACCGATCCGGGGACTAGCGGGGGAAACCAATGAGCAGTTCTTC | CASSLPIRGLAGETNEQFF
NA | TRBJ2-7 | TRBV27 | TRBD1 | TGTGCCAGCAGTCCTGACCGGACAGGGGACGAGCAGTACTTC | CASSPDRTGDEQYF
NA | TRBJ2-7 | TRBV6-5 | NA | TGTGCCAGCAGTGAGATACTAGCCGTAGCCTACGAGCAGTACTTC | CASSEILAVAYEQYF
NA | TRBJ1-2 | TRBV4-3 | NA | TGCGCCAGCAGCCGAAACATAGCCGCTGTTAACTATGGCTACACCTTC | CASSRNIAAVNYGYTF
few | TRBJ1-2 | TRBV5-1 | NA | TGCGCCAGCAGCTTGGAGCTGGATGGCTACACCTTC | CASSLELDGYTF
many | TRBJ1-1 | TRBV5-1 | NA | TGCGCCAGCAGCCCCCCCCTGGGGCAGGGCACTGAAGCTTTCTTT | CASSPPLGQGTEAFF
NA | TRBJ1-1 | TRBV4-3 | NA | TGCGCCAGCAGCCAAGAAATATGGGAAAACACTGAAGCTTTCTTT | CASSQEIWENTEAFF
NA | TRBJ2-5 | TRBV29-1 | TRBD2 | TGCAGCGTTGATGGGACTAGCGGAATAAACCAAGAGACCCAGTACTTC | CSVDGTSGINQETQYF
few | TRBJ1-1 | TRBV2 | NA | TGTGCCAGCGAGGGGGGCACTGAAGCTTTCTTT | CASEGGTEAFF
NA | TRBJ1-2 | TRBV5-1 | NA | TGCGCCAGCAGCATGCAGGCTAACTATGGCTACACCTTC | CASSMQANYGYTF
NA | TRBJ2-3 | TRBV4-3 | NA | TGCGCCAGCAGCCAAGAAACTTACAGGGTTGCAGATACGCAGTATTTT | CASSQETYRVADTQYF
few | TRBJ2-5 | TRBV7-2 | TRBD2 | TGTGCCAGCAGCCTTCGCCGCGGCGGGAGGGGTCTGGAGACCCAGTACTTC | CASSLRRGGRGLETQYF